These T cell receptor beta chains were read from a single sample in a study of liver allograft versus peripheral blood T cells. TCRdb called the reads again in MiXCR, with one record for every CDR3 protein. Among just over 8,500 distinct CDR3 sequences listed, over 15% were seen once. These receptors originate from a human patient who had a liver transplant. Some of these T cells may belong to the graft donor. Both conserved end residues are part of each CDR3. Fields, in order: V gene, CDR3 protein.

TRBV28	CASSPGTGVYGYTF
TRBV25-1	CASSEGTRWEKLFF
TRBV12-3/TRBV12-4	CASSSHGTGTYGYTF
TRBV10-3	CAISQGNGYTF
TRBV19	CASTAGVNYGYTF
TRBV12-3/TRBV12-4	CASRRGGGTYNEQFF
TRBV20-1	CSAAPGEGFNQPQHF
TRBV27	CASTSSGEGSSEAFF
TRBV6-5	CASRQGHDEQYF
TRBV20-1	CSARDGRGRGEAFF
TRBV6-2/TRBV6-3	CASGQGANNQPQHF
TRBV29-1	CSVENPGGQASGYTF
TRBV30	CAWSGGPYEQYF
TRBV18	CASSPLVTGRGSYEQYF
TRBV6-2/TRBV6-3	CASSMEGVGNSPLHF
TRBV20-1	CSAKVAGRTDTQYF
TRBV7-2	CASSLTRGRPDTQYF
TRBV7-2	CASSLASSNTGELFF
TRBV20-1	CSATQGAGANYGYTF
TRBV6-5	CASSVHGGYEQYF
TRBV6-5	CASSDRGVNYGYTF
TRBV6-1	CASSEMMNTEAFF
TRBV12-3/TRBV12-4	CASSLDRLSSGANVLTF
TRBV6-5	CASSPRDRLSYEQYF
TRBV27	CASSLFGEAFF
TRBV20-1	CSASGGNYGYTF
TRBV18	CASSPNGGEAFF
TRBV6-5	CASSYDRSLRSGANVLTF
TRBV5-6	CASSFTVSYEQYF
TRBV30	CAWSVGWQGHQPQHF
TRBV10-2	CASSELVGQGSGNTIYF
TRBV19	CASSIGGGDEAFF
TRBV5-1	CASSADRTNTGELFF
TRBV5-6	CASSLGQGAGEKLFF
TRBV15	CATSSFPGQGSGYTF
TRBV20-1	CSARDPTSGGPYEQYF
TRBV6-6	CASSQTGGGNTIYF
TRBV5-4	CVSSPGLYGYGYTF
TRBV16	CASSRAGQGETYGYTF
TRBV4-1	CASSQQVTEYSNQPQHF
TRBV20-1	CSARVGPDYGYTF
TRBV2	CASSGRINYGYTF
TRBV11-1	CASSSRTGGDTQYF
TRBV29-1	CSVDSPGWEEKLFF
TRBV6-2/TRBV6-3	CASSAFAGRRGTEAFF
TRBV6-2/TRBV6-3	CASSYSAGELFF
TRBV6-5	CASSYSGTERNGYTF
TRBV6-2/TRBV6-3	CASSPGGGTDTQYF
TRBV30	CAWSIDRASTEAFF
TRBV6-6	CASSLGTSSGNTIYF
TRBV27	CASSYGVLGPQHF
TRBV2	CASSEGAGVDTEAFF
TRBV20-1	CSAIPGGSGELFF
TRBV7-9	CASSLREGYTF
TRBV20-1	CSAREGAAEAFF
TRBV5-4	CASSSDRGQETQYF
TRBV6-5	CASTPGRAVGKAFF
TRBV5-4	CASSLRDRGYGYTF
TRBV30	CAWTGGGSGKEQYF
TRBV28	CASIPGGRGYGYTF